This TCR beta chain came from a study of post-analysis software for immune sequencing data. Overall study context: The disease courses spanned relapsing-remitting, secondary progressive and progressive-relapsing forms of multiple sclerosis. The study's findings and limits: The five TRBV segments detected at higher frequency in patients than in controls included TRBV5-6, TRBV5-1 and TRBV20-1.

The J segment lost 3 bases and the V segment lost 0 bases, leaving 20 bases of the junction unmatched. The CDR3 consists of 19 residues. CDR1 DFQATT and CDR2 SNEGSKA come from the germline V gene (reference sequence). TCR beta libraries were prepared from cDNA with unique molecular identifiers. Roughly 510,000 cDNA molecules were recovered from an input of 1 to 10 million T cells. TCRdb re-called the PCR reads with MiXCR, one entry per CDR3 protein. There are some 160,000 distinct CDR3 sequences in the sample; roughly 34% occur only once, and 25% to 35% lies in the top ten. Concerning this clonotype itself: The antigen is undetermined.

The chain combines TRBV20-1 with TRBJ2-7; 7 nucleotides match TRBD1. The sequence was obtained from a girl aged 10 to 17 with multiple sclerosis. The sample here was blood, taken after autologous hematopoietic stem cell transplantation. Here the CDR3 DNA reads TGCAGTGCTAGAGATCTTTCAGCGAGGCGACAGGGTGTATTCTACGAGCAGTACTTC. Translating gives CSARDLSARRQGVFYEQYF.